What follows are 32 T cell receptor beta chains derived from one specimen sequenced in a study of T cells after posttransplantation cyclophosphamide. Profiling relied on immunoSEQ multiplex PCR, and the TCRdb table lists in-frame clones only, not all of them. The sample comprises about 11,000 clones, about nine tenths of which are singletons, and roughly a quarter rests with the top ten. Cyclophosphamide on days +3 and +4 followed busulfan-fludarabine conditioning and a marrow graft. Sequenced material: CD4+ T cells sorted from PBMCs, taken after allogeneic stem cell transplant with posttransplant cyclophosphamide. The source of these receptors is a young adult male patient who received an allogeneic stem cell transplant from a related donor, was CMV-positive, and had acute GVHD only. T cells may partly derive from the graft donor.

V gene TRBV5-1 combines with J gene TRBJ1-1; D is possibly TRBD1 (5 bases). Looked up from germline, CDR1 is SGHRS and CDR2 is YFSETQ. This CDR3 has 13 amino acids. Trimming took off 6 bases at V and 2 bases at J, with 11 bases between the two ends. CDR3 nucleotides: TGCGCCAGCACAGGGATGGGTAACACTGAAGCTTTCTTT. This encodes CASTGMGNTEAFF.

This rearrangement joins TRBV30 to TRBJ1-4; 7 nucleotides match TRBD1. Looked up from germline, CDR1 is GTSNPN and CDR2 is SVGIG (reference sequence). The trim removed 8 bases at V and 7 bases at J, leaving 10 bases unmatched. The CDR3 has 13 amino acids. The CDR3 sequence is CATQGTGREKLFF. In nucleotides, the CDR3 is TGTGCCACACAGGGGACGGGACGTGAAAAACTGTTTTTT.

The V gene is TRBV7-2, the J gene TRBJ2-2, with 10 bases matching TRBD1. The V segment lost 7 bases and the J segment 3 bases; nucleotides outside the gene matches: 5. This CDR3 is built from 15 residues. Germline V gene lookup returns CDR1 SGHTA and CDR2 FQGNSA. The CDR3: CASNPGQGYTGELFF. The CDR3 DNA is TGTGCCAGCAACCCGGGACAGGGGTACACCGGGGAGCTGTTTTTT.

This chain joins TRBV7-9 and TRBJ2-6, with D uncertain. Per the germline V gene, CDR1 is SEHNR and CDR2 is FQNEAQ (reference sequence). This CDR3 spans 12 amino acids. V lost 5 bases to trimming and J lost 13 bases, with 12 bases between them. This chain's CDR3 is CASSDGPLVLTF. The CDR3 nucleotides are TGTGCCAGCAGCGATGGGCCCCTAGTCCTGACTTTC.

This chain connects TRBV27 to TRBJ1-2; 9 bases are a match to TRBD1. J gave up 8 bases and V 4 bases, and 5 bases lay outside the gene matches. The CDR3 is made up of 13 amino acids. CDR1 and CDR2 from the germline V gene are MNHEY and SMNVEV (reference sequence). CDR3 coding DNA: TGTGCCAGCAGTTCTTGGACAGGGGAGGGCTACACCTTC. The encoded protein is CASSSWTGEGYTF.

The chain joins TRBV6-1 to TRBJ1-3; D gene uncertain. Germline V gene sequence: CDR1 MNHNS, CDR2 SASEGT. The CDR3 is made up of 15 amino acids. V was cut by 6 bases and J by 9 bases, with 21 bases left in between. The CDR3 DNA reads TGTGCCAGCAGGAAGGACTGGTCGCAATGGAGCACCATATATTTT. Translating it yields CASRKDWSQWSTIYF.

The table lists this clone with a count of one. The chain combines TRBV15 with TRBJ1-5, with D possibly TRBD1 on 5 matching bases. CDR1 and CDR2 from the germline V gene are LNHNV and YYDKDF (reference sequence). The CDR3 extends over 14 amino acids. V lost 3 bases and J 6 bases, leaving 12 bases between the germline ends. The CDR3 loop is CATSRVGDSQPQHF. The DNA of the CDR3 is TGTGCCACCAGCAGGGTAGGGGATAGTCAGCCCCAGCATTTT.

The rearrangement links TRBV6-1 to TRBJ2-7; tentatively, D is TRBD1 (6 bases). The germline V and J ends were trimmed by 1 base and 5 bases, with 12 bases remaining between them. Germline-derived CDR1 and CDR2 are MNHNS and SASEGT. The CDR3 runs to 14 residues. The CDR3 loop is CASSEVGRGHEQYF. The CDR3 DNA is TGTGCCAGCAGTGAAGTGGGCAGGGGCCACGAGCAGTACTTC.

This clone rates as medium-sized (0.01 to 0.1%). The chain combines TRBV18 with TRBJ1-1, with no clear D. CDR3 size: 15 residues. V lost 1 base, J lost 1 base, and 10 bases lay in between. In germline, CDR1 is KGHSH, CDR2 LQKENI. The CDR3 is CASSPLVTGNTEAFF. CDR3 DNA: TGTGCCAGCTCACCACTTGTGACGGGGAACACTGAAGCTTTCTTT. The variable domain in full, with the rest retrieved from reference TRBV18 and TRBJ1-1, is NAGVMQNPRHLVRRRGQEARLRCSPMKGHSHVYWYRQLPEEGLKFMVYLQKENIIDESGMPKERFSAEFPKEGPSILRIQQVVRGDSAAYFCASSPLVTGNTEAFFGQGTRLTVV.

V and J are TRBV29-1 and TRBJ1-1, with D perhaps TRBD1 (5 bases). Trimming shortened V by 4 bases and J by 8 bases, and 11 bases separated the two germline ends. This CDR3 has 11 residues. CDR1 and CDR2 (germline): SQVTM, ANQGSEA. In DNA, the CDR3 is TGCAGCGTTGCCAGGGCTAAGGAAGCTTTCTTT. Translated: CSVARAKEAFF.

This chain uses TRBV10-3 with TRBJ2-5; 9 bases map to TRBD2. Trimming took 6 bases from V and 1 from J; bases not matched to a gene: 6. Germline CDR1 reads ENHRY; CDR2 reads SYGVKD. This CDR3 is 15 amino acids long. The CDR3 reads CAISRLAELQETQYF. CDR3 in DNA: TGTGCCATCAGCAGACTAGCGGAACTCCAAGAGACCCAGTACTTC.

V is TRBV5-1 and J is TRBJ2-1, with 10 bases identical to TRBD1. Germline values: CDR1 SGHRS, CDR2 YFSETQ. CDR3 length: 15 residues. With V trimmed by 4 bases and J by 7 bases, 8 bases remained unmatched. The CDR3 region has the DNA TGCGCCAGCAGCCCCGGGACAGGGGTCGGAAATGAGCAGTTCTTC. Its translation is CASSPGTGVGNEQFF.

J is TRBJ2-1 and V is TRBV4-2; 8 bases are shared with TRBD2. V lost 4 bases and J lost 6; bases outside the gene matches: 11. The CDR3 runs 16 residues. Germline values: CDR1 LGHNA, CDR2 YNFKEQ. Written as DNA, the CDR3 is TGTGCCAGCAGCCCAGAGATCTCGGGGGGGCTCAATGAGCAGTTCTTC. Translation: CASSPEISGGLNEQFF.

The chain combines TRBV6-1 with TRBJ1-4; TRBD1 agrees at 9 bases. This CDR3 has 15 amino acids. V dropped 4 bases and J dropped 8; count of bases not matched to a gene: 8. CDR1 and CDR2 from the germline V gene are MNHNS and SASEGT. The chain's CDR3 is CASSGGTGRIEKLFF. Here the CDR3 DNA reads TGTGCCAGCAGTGGGGGGACAGGGCGAATAGAAAAACTGTTTTTT.

This chain links TRBV11-2 with TRBJ1-5; tentatively, D is TRBD1 (5 bases). Germline V gives CDR1 SGHAT, CDR2 FQNNGV. Trimming pared 6 bases from V and 10 bases from J, leaving 19 bases between. The CDR3 extends over 14 amino acids. CDR3 region: CASSARVLGAPQHF. The CDR3 bases are TGTGCCAGCAGTGCCAGGGTTTTAGGAGCACCCCAGCATTTT.

The chain uses TRBV5-5 and TRBJ2-3; the match to TRBD2 covers 12 bases. CDR1 is SGHKS and CDR2 is YYEKEE in the germline V gene (reference sequence). The CDR3 length is 16 residues. V lost 2 bases to trimming and J lost 0 bases; unmatched junction nucleotides: 1. CDR3 region: CASSLGLAGSTDTQYF. The DNA for the CDR3 is TGTGCCAGCAGCTTAGGACTAGCGGGGAGCACAGATACGCAGTATTTT.

The chain carries TRBV29-1 and TRBJ1-5; D is perhaps TRBD1 (6 bases). CDR1 and CDR2 (germline): SQVTM, ANQGSEA. The CDR3 runs 13 residues. The V end was cut by 4 bases, the J end by 5 bases, with 12 bases between. The CDR3: CSVVGGADQPQHF. CDR3 DNA: TGCAGCGTTGTAGGGGGGGCTGATCAGCCCCAGCATTTT.

This clone was observed a single time. The chain links TRBV10-1 to TRBJ2-3; D remains ambiguous. Trimming stripped 6 bases from V and 4 bases from J, with 14 bases between. The CDR3 has 14 residues. Germline values: CDR1 WNHNN, CDR2 SYGVQD (reference sequence). The CDR3 region is CASSQTVGSDTQYF. DNA for the CDR3: TGCGCCAGCAGCCAGACGGTGGGCTCAGATACGCAGTATTTT.

V and J are TRBV5-1 and TRBJ2-5; 10 bases line up with TRBD2. Germline V gene lookup returns CDR1 SGHRS and CDR2 YFSETQ. V lost 0 bases, J lost 4 bases, and 15 bases stayed unmatched. The CDR3 runs to 19 residues. The CDR3 DNA reads TGCGCCAGCAGCTTGGGACAGCCCTGGTTAGCGGGGGGATCAGAGACCCAGTACTTC. Protein: CASSLGQPWLAGGSETQYF.

The V call is TRBV7-2, the J call TRBJ1-2; no firm D call. Germline assignment: CDR1 SGHTA and CDR2 FQGNSA. This CDR3 is 14 amino acids long. V lost 2 bases, J lost 8 bases, and 15 bases lay in between. The CDR3 spells CASSLSPAGWGYTF. The CDR3 DNA reads TGTGCCAGCAGCTTAAGCCCCGCCGGGTGGGGCTACACCTTC.

V usage is TRBV7-2 and J usage is TRBJ1-6; 8 positions match TRBD1. CDR1 and CDR2 (germline): SGHTA, FQGNSA. The CDR3 totals 17 residues. V gave up 4 bases and J gave up 0 bases; unmatched junction bases: 5. This CDR3 reads CASSWTGHSSYNSPLHF. The CDR3 DNA reads TGTGCCAGCAGCTGGACAGGGCATAGCTCCTATAATTCACCCCTCCACTTT.

CDR3 bases: TGTGCCATCAGTGAGTCTGGGGTAGGGGGCTACGGAAACACCATATATTTT. Protein: CAISESGVGGYGNTIYF. The chain employs TRBV10-3 and TRBJ1-3, with 7 bases identical to TRBD1. The CDR3 contains 17 residues. The trim removed 0 bases at V and 4 bases at J, leaving 9 bases unmatched. The germline gives CDR1 ENHRY, CDR2 SYGVKD.

This chain uses TRBV4-1 with TRBJ2-3, with D perhaps matching TRBD2 (5 bases). Germline values: CDR1 MGHRA, CDR2 YSYEKL. CDR3 length: 15 residues. V lost 0 bases and J lost 1, with 8 bases in between. CDR3 protein: CASSQDGGRTDTQYF. CDR3 coding DNA: TGCGCCAGCAGCCAAGACGGCGGGCGCACAGATACGCAGTATTTT.

The chain uses TRBV7-9 and TRBJ2-3, with 8 bases aligning to TRBD2. Germline trimming cut 5 bases from V and 2 bases from J; bases unmatched to any gene: 9. This CDR3 has 16 residues. The germline V gene encodes CDR1 SEHNR and CDR2 FQNEAQ (reference sequence). CDR3 loop: CASSPGLATITDTQYF. CDR3 DNA: TGTGCCAGCAGCCCCGGACTAGCCACGATCACAGATACGCAGTATTTT.

The chain recombines TRBV10-3 with TRBJ2-3; D perhaps matches TRBD2 (6 bases). Trimming stripped 6 bases from V and 0 bases from J, with 10 bases between. The CDR3 loop spans 14 amino acids. The germline CDR1 and CDR2 sequences are ENHRY and SYGVKD. In nucleotides, the CDR3 is TGTGCCATCAGGGCGGGGACTAGCACAGATACGCAGTATTTT. This sequence encodes CAIRAGTSTDTQYF.

This clone occurred a few times. The CDR3 bases are TGTGCCAGCAGCCCCGGTTCGGATACGCAGTATTTT. It specifies CASSPGSDTQYF. The chain is built from TRBV5-6 and TRBJ2-3; D uncertain. The V end lost 4 bases, the J end lost 6 bases, and 9 bases lay between the germline ends. The CDR3 covers 12 residues. The germline gives CDR1 SGHDT, CDR2 YYEEEE.

By frequency in the sample, this clone is hyperexpanded. The rearrangement joins TRBV19 to TRBJ1-3, with D unclear. V was pared by 9 bases and J by 5 bases, with 14 bases between. Germline V gene sequence: CDR1 LNHDA, CDR2 SQIVND (reference sequence). CDR3 length: 13 residues. The CDR3 DNA is TGTGCCAGCGACGGAGGTTTTAGAAACACCATATATTTT. It specifies CASDGGFRNTIYF. The entire variable domain, with the rest obtained from reference TRBV19 and TRBJ1-3, is as follows: DGGITQSPKYLFRKEGQNVTLSCEQNLNHDAMYWYRQDPGQGLRLIYYSQIVNDFQKGDIAEGYSVSREKKESFPLTVTSAQKNPTAFYLCASDGGFRNTIYFGEGSWLTVV.

The rearrangement joins TRBV29-1 to TRBJ1-2; D is unclear. The length of the CDR3 is 12 residues. The V end lost 4 bases, the J end lost 8 bases, and 14 bases lay between the germline ends. Germline CDR1 reads SQVTM; CDR2 reads ANQGSEA. In DNA form, the CDR3 reads TGCAGCGTTGCCGGGCTACGGGAGGGCTACACCTTC. Its protein product is CSVAGLREGYTF.

The chain employs TRBV10-3 and TRBJ1-1, with D maybe TRBD1 (6 bases). Trimming removed 4 bases at V and 4 bases at J, with 10 bases between. Germline assignment: CDR1 ENHRY and CDR2 SYGVKD. The CDR3 has 13 residues. CDR3 loop: CAISGQGSTEAFF. Here the CDR3 DNA reads TGTGCCATCAGTGGGCAGGGGAGCACTGAAGCTTTCTTT.

The chain uses TRBV2 and TRBJ1-6; D is possibly TRBD1 (6 bases). Per germline, CDR1 SNHLY and CDR2 FYNNEI. CDR3 size: 17 residues. Trimming took 6 bases from V and 7 from J, leaving 22 bases between them. The CDR3 loop is CASSRSSNRVVNSPLHF. For the CDR3, the DNA is TGTGCCAGCAGCCGATCGTCCAACAGGGTAGTGAATTCACCCCTCCACTTT.

The chain links TRBV27 to TRBJ2-1; D may be TRBD2 (5 bases). Trimming left V 6 bases short and J 4 bases short, with 13 bases between. In germline, CDR1 is MNHEY, CDR2 SMNVEV (reference sequence). The CDR3 spans 14 residues. Written as DNA, the CDR3 is TGTGCCAGCAGGGCTAGGACTGAATACAATGAGCAGTTCTTC. Encoded protein: CASRARTEYNEQFF.

The rearrangement joins TRBV5-1 to TRBJ2-3; D possibly corresponds to TRBD2 (5 bases). Trimming shortened V by 5 bases and J by 0 bases, and 16 bases separated the two germline ends. The CDR3 spans 16 residues. Germline CDR1 reads SGHRS; CDR2 reads YFSETQ. The CDR3 reads CASRAGSWGSTDTQYF. The CDR3, as DNA: TGCGCCAGCAGAGCTGGGAGCTGGGGTAGCACAGATACGCAGTATTTT.